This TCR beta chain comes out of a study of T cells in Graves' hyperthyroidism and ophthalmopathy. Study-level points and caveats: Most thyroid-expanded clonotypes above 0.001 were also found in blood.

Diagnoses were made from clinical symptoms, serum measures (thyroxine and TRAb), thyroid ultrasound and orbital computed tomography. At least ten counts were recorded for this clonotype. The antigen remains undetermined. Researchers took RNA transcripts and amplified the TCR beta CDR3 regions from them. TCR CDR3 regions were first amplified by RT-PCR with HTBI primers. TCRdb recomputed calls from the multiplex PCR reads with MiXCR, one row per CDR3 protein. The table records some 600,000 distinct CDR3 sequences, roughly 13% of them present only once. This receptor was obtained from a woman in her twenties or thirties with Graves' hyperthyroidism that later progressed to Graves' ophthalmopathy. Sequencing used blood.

CDR3 sequence (DNA): TGCAGCCTCTCGACAGGGGGCCTTAACACTGAAGCTTTCTTT. It encodes CSLSTGGLNTEAFF. The chain employs TRBV29-1 and TRBJ1-1, with 10 bases lining up with TRBD1. J gave up 2 bases and V 8 bases, and 8 bases lay outside the gene matches. CDR1 and CDR2 (germline): SQVTM, ANQGSEA. This CDR3 contains 14 residues.